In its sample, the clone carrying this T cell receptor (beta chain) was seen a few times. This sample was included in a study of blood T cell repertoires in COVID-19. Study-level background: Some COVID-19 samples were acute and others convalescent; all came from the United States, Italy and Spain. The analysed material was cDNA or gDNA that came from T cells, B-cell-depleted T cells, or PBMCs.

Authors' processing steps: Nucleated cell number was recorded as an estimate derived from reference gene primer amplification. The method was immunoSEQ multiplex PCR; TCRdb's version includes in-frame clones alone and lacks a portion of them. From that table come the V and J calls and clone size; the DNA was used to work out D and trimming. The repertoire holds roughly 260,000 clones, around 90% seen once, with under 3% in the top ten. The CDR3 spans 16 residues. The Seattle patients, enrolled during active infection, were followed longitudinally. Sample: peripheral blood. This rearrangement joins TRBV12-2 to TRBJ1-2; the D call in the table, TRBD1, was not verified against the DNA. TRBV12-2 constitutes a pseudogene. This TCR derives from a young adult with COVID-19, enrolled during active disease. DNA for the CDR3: TGTGCAAGTCGCCGAAGGACCGGGACAGGGTTTTATGGCTACACCTTC. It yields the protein CASRRRTGTGFYGYTF.